The rows below give T cell receptor beta chains drawn from one sample of a study of somatic mutations in cytotoxic T cells in rheumatoid arthritis. TCRdb's table, derived via immunoSEQ multiplex PCR, lists solely in-frame clones and lacks some. Of roughly 13,000 clones listed, less than 80% were seen once; the top ten hold approximately 29%. The sequenced sample consisted of CD8+ T cells sorted from blood. These receptor sequences come from an adult with rheumatoid arthritis. The CDR3 runs from the conserved cysteine through the conserved F or W. A D gene is named only where the DNA matches it firmly. Size is omitted from some rows. Given values are once, few, many or a class for expanded clones.

TRBJ2-1,-,TRBV11-2,-,CASSLPGSSYNEQFF,TGTGCCAGCAGCTTACCCGGGAGCTCCTACAATGAGCAGTTCTTC
TRBJ1-1,few,TRBV4-1,-,CASSQEYRATEAFF,TGCGCCAGCAGCCAAGAGTACAGGGCCACTGAAGCTTTCTTT
TRBJ2-3,-,TRBV7-9,TRBD1,CASSNRDRGKGDTQYF,TGTGCCAGCAGCAACCGGGACAGGGGGAAGGGGGATACGCAGTATTTT
TRBJ2-5,-,TRBV27,-,CASSSEGRRETQYF,TGTGCCAGCAGTTCCGAGGGGCGCAGAGAGACCCAGTACTTC
TRBJ2-7,-,TRBV6-6,-,CASSQQGGEQYF,TGTGCCAGCAGCCAACAGGGAGGCGAGCAGTACTTC
TRBJ1-6,-,TRBV28,-,CASSLSASFGRGTFNSPLHF,TGTGCCAGCAGTTTAAGTGCTTCCTTCGGTCGGGGAACTTTTAATTCACCCCTCCACTTT
TRBJ2-1,-,TRBV7-9,-,CASSPSPGTVDNEQFF,TGTGCCAGCAGCCCTAGCCCCGGGACCGTTGACAATGAGCAGTTCTTC
TRBJ2-2,once,TRBV5-4,-,CASSPDPGAGELFF,TGTGCCAGCAGCCCAGACCCAGGGGCCGGGGAGCTGTTTTTT
TRBJ1-3,-,TRBV15,-,CATSRYRDTHSGNTIYF,TGTGCCACCAGCAGATACCGGGACACTCACTCTGGAAACACCATATATTTT
TRBJ2-3,-,TRBV4-1,TRBD2,CASSQDRSGRITDTQYF,TGCGCCAGCAGCCAAGATCGTAGCGGGAGGATCACAGATACGCAGTATTTT
TRBJ2-7,-,TRBV19,TRBD1,CASSIGTGNYEQYF,TGTGCCAGTAGTATAGGGACAGGGAACTACGAGCAGTACTTC
TRBJ1-5,-,TRBV4-2,-,CASSQENPGDSNQPQHF,TGTGCCAGCAGCCAAGAGAACCCGGGGGACAGCAATCAGCCCCAGCATTTT
TRBJ2-1,-,TRBV4-1,-,CASSRATGNYNEQFF,TGCGCCAGCAGCCGTGCCACAGGTAACTACAATGAGCAGTTCTTC
TRBJ2-3,-,TRBV28,TRBD1,CASSSPTGDASSTDTQYF,TGTGCCAGCAGTTCCCCCACAGGGGACGCTTCTAGCACAGATACGCAGTATTTT
TRBJ1-2,-,TRBV5-6,TRBD1,CASSFAPQGYYGYTF,TGTGCCAGCAGCTTTGCGCCACAGGGGTACTATGGCTACACCTTC
TRBJ2-7,-,TRBV5-4,-,CASSLAQGSGVPTYEQYF,TGTGCCAGCAGCTTGGCCCAGGGGAGCGGGGTACCCACCTACGAGCAGTACTTC
TRBJ2-3,large,TRBV4-1,TRBD2,CASSWTSGGRPGNTDTQYF,TGCGCCAGCAGTTGGACTAGCGGGGGGCGTCCGGGTAACACAGATACGCAGTATTTT
TRBJ2-7,-,TRBV15,TRBD2,CATSGRTSGIF,TGTGCCACCAGCGGGCGGACTAGCGGAATCTTC
TRBJ2-5,-,TRBV6-5,TRBD2,CASSSQSGGAETQYF,TGTGCCAGCAGTTCTCAGAGCGGGGGGGCCGAGACCCAGTACTTC
TRBJ2-5,-,TRBV19,TRBD1,CASSFRDSDPRETQYF,TGTGCCAGTAGTTTCCGGGACAGCGACCCCCGGGAGACCCAGTACTTC
TRBJ1-1,few,TRBV6-6,-,CASSSHRPGTEAFF,TGTGCCAGCAGTTCTCATCGACCGGGCACTGAAGCTTTCTTT
TRBJ2-1,-,TRBV4-1,TRBD2,CASSPRGDEQFF,TGCGCCAGCAGCCCCCGGGGGGATGAGCAGTTCTTC
TRBJ1-1,-,TRBV6-4,-,CASRLGGENTEAFF,TGTGCCAGCAGATTAGGGGGGGAGAACACTGAAGCTTTCTTT
TRBJ2-3,-,TRBV7-8,-,CASSLAGSDTQYF,TGTGCCAGCAGCTTGGCAGGGTCAGATACGCAGTATTTT
TRBJ2-3,few,TRBV9,TRBD1,CASSVDGTGGDTQYF,TGTGCCAGCAGCGTAGACGGGACAGGCGGGGATACGCAGTATTTT
TRBJ2-1,once,TRBV30,-,CAWSVTPEGNEQFF,TGTGCCTGGAGTGTGACCCCAGAGGGTAATGAGCAGTTCTTC